This T cell receptor beta chain emerged from a study of post-analysis software for immune sequencing data. Study-wide results and caveats: Five TRBV segments occurring more often in patients than controls included TRBV5-6, TRBV5-1 and TRBV20-1.

Remarks on this clonotype: Its antigen is still unknown.

The TCR beta cDNA libraries contained unique molecular identifiers. Between about 1 and 10 million T cells gave rise to roughly 0.5 million cDNA molecules. TCRdb ran MiXCR on the PCR reads and lists one entry per CDR3 protein. The sample has about 560,000 distinct CDR3 sequences, 40% to 50% seen once. CDR3 length: 16 residues. V was cut by 5 bases and J by 3 bases, with 21 bases left in between. CDR1 is SGHKS, CDR2 YYEKEE, per germline (reference sequence). The clonotype originates from a girl aged 10 to 17 with multiple sclerosis. This rearrangement joins TRBV5-5 to TRBJ2-7; the D gene is possibly TRBD1 (6 bases). The sample comprised blood. The CDR3 nucleotides are TGTGCCAGCAGAGCGACATTTGGACAGACACTCTACGAGCAGTACTTC. Translating it yields CASRATFGQTLYEQYF.